A selection of T cell receptor beta chains follows, all from one sample in a study of OX40 agonist ivuxolimab in advanced cancers. Some clones are missing from TCRdb's copy, which holds only in-frame ones; the method was immunoSEQ multiplex PCR. This sample has about 64,000 clones; around 90% occur once, and the top ten carry 4.5% to 5.5%. The specimen was CD4+ or CD8+ T cells sorted from blood, collected in a trial of the OX40 agonist ivuxolimab. Source of these receptors: an adult with an advanced solid tumor such as melanoma, head and neck, liver or kidney cancer. Each CDR3 is given with its conserved first and last residue. Each record gives: CDR3 length, clone size, J gene, D gene, V gene, CDR3 DNA, CDR3 protein. The D gene is left open where the match is weak. The size field is filled for only some rows; it gives once, few, many or a size class.

11	NA	TRBJ2-7	NA	TRBV30	TGTGCCTGGAGAGACAGCTACGAGCAGTACTTC	CAWRDSYEQYF
14	NA	TRBJ1-2	NA	TRBV28	TGTGCCAGCAGTTTATGGGGGCAGGGCCATGGCTACACCTTC	CASSLWGQGHGYTF
15	NA	TRBJ2-7	NA	TRBV29-1	TGCAGCGCACCACCCCCCAGACTAGTCGTAAGCGAGCAGTACTTC	CSAPPPRLVVSEQYF
15	NA	TRBJ2-7	NA	TRBV28	TGTGCCAGCAGTTGGGCACGGACAGTCTCCTACGAGCAGTACTTC	CASSWARTVSYEQYF
16	once	TRBJ2-7	NA	TRBV10-3	TGTGCCATCAGCGCAACCGGGGCGAAAGACTCCTACGAGCAGTACTTC	CAISATGAKDSYEQYF
17	NA	TRBJ2-1	NA	TRBV21-1	TGTGCCAGCAGCACCCCGACATCGGAGGGAGTTCAGTATGAGCAGTTCTTC	CASSTPTSEGVQYEQFF
17	NA	TRBJ2-1	NA	TRBV7-5	TGTGCCAGAAGCTTAGGGGACAGGGGTCCTGACTTGAATGAGCAGTTCTTC	CARSLGDRGPDLNEQFF
16	NA	TRBJ2-1	TRBD2	TRBV9	TGTGCCAGCAGCGCCTACGGGGGACTAACCTTTAATGAGCAGTTCTTC	CASSAYGGLTFNEQFF
17	once	TRBJ2-1	NA	TRBV27	TGTGCCAGCAGTCTACAACCGGGGCCCAGCTCCTACAATGAGCAGTTCTTC	CASSLQPGPSSYNEQFF
15	NA	TRBJ2-5	NA	TRBV7-7	TGTGCTAGCAGCCCGTCGGGACGCCCCCAAGAGACCCAGTACTTC	CASSPSGRPQETQYF
15	once	TRBJ2-7	TRBD2	TRBV6-1	TGTGCCAGCAGTGCGACTAGCGGGACGTTCGGCGAGCAGTACTTC	CASSATSGTFGEQYF
15	NA	TRBJ2-3	TRBD2	TRBV5-1	TGCGCCAGCAGCTTGCTCGGGGGGAGCACAGATACGCAGTATTTT	CASSLLGGSTDTQYF
16	NA	TRBJ1-4	NA	TRBV21-1	TGTGCCAGCAAGGACAGTTTCGGGACACTGAATGAAAAACTGTTTTTT	CASKDSFGTLNEKLFF
15	NA	TRBJ1-1	NA	TRBV5-1	TGCGCCAGCAGCCCCCAAGGAGGGGACGGCACTGAAGCTTTCTTT	CASSPQGGDGTEAFF
12	NA	TRBJ2-5	NA	TRBV30	TGTGCCTGGAGCAGCGGCCAAGAGACCCAGTACTTC	CAWSSGQETQYF
18	NA	TRBJ2-3	TRBD1	TRBV5-1	TGCGCCAGCAGCTTGCGATTGTGGGGACAGGGGGTAACAGATACGCAGTATTTT	CASSLRLWGQGVTDTQYF
13	NA	TRBJ1-1	TRBD1	TRBV27	TGTGCCAGCAGTTTCAAGGGACAGAGCGAAGCTTTCTTT	CASSFKGQSEAFF
12	NA	TRBJ1-1	NA	TRBV5-1	TGCGCCAGCAGCTTGGAGGGCCTTGAAGCTTTCTTT	CASSLEGLEAFF
15	NA	TRBJ2-3	NA	TRBV5-1	TGCGCCAGCGGGCATGAGCGAAGAGTCCCAGATACGCAGTATTTT	CASGHERRVPDTQYF
14	medium-sized	TRBJ1-2	TRBD1	TRBV18	TGTGCCAGCTCACCAACGGACAGGGGCTATGGCTACACCTTC	CASSPTDRGYGYTF
15	NA	TRBJ2-5	TRBD2	TRBV9	TGTGCCAGCAGCGTTGGGGGGGTAAACCAAGAGACCCAGTACTTC	CASSVGGVNQETQYF
17	NA	TRBJ2-3	TRBD2	TRBV5-4	TGTGCCAGCAGCACCGAAGTAAAGCGGGGGGGCACAGATACGCAGTATTTT	CASSTEVKRGGTDTQYF
14	once	TRBJ1-1	NA	TRBV5-4	TGTGCCAGCAGCCGGGTTTCTTCGAACACTGAAGCTTTCTTT	CASSRVSSNTEAFF
16	NA	TRBJ2-3	NA	TRBV5-1	TGCGCCAGCACCATAACGACAGGCGCCATCACAGATACGCAGTATTTT	CASTITTGAITDTQYF
15	NA	TRBJ2-3	NA	TRBV6-5	TGTGCCAGCAGTTATTGGGAGGGGGGCATGGATACGCAGTATTTT	CASSYWEGGMDTQYF
17	NA	TRBJ2-6	NA	TRBV27	TGTGCCAGCAGTTTTGAGGAGGGGGGCTCTGGGGCCAACGTCCTGACTTTC	CASSFEEGGSGANVLTF
14	NA	TRBJ1-5	NA	TRBV7-8	TGTGCCAGCGGGACTGTGGCGAGCAATCAGCCCCAGCATTTT	CASGTVASNQPQHF
12	NA	TRBJ2-1	NA	TRBV11-1	TGTGCCAGCAGCTTAGGAGGAGGGGAGCAGTTCTTC	CASSLGGGEQFF
17	NA	TRBJ2-1	TRBD1	TRBV4-1	TGCGCCAGCAGTTACGAGACAGGGGGCGTCCCCTACAATGAGCAGTTCTTC	CASSYETGGVPYNEQFF
15	NA	TRBJ1-2	NA	TRBV7-2	TGTGCCAGCAGCTCCAACTCAGGGGAAAGCTATGGCTACACCTTC	CASSSNSGESYGYTF
15	NA	TRBJ2-3	NA	TRBV15	TGTGCCACCAGCGTGCGCGGGGCCCACACAGATACGCAGTATTTT	CATSVRGAHTDTQYF
15	NA	TRBJ1-3	NA	TRBV28	TGTGCCAGCAGTTTAGGAGGAAGCTCTGGAAACACCATATATTTT	CASSLGGSSGNTIYF
15	NA	TRBJ2-7	NA	TRBV7-9	TGTGCCAGCAGCCCCACTGGGGGGGGCTTCTCCGAGCAGTACTTC	CASSPTGGGFSEQYF
13	NA	TRBJ2-2	NA	TRBV11-2	TGTGCCAGCAGCTCCCGACCGGACGGGGAGCTGTTTTTT	CASSSRPDGELFF
13	NA	TRBJ2-7	NA	TRBV6-6	TGTGCCAGCATCTTGGGTCTGGGATCCGAGCAGTACTTC	CASILGLGSEQYF
14	NA	TRBJ1-2	NA	TRBV9	TGTGCCAGCAGCGCTCGGGACACTAACTATGGCTACACCTTC	CASSARDTNYGYTF
16	NA	TRBJ1-5	NA	TRBV28	TGTGCCAGCAGTTTAAGCGGGGACCGGGCTAATCAGCCCCAGCATTTT	CASSLSGDRANQPQHF
15	NA	TRBJ2-7	TRBD1	TRBV6-6	TGTGCCAGCAGTTTCCGGGACAGGGTCTCCTACGAGCAGTACTTC	CASSFRDRVSYEQYF
16	NA	TRBJ2-5	NA	TRBV5-1	TGCGCCAGCAGCTTGGGGTGGGGGGACTACCAAGAGACCCAGTACTTC	CASSLGWGDYQETQYF
13	NA	TRBJ1-4	NA	TRBV29-1	TGCAGCGTTAGGGGCGGCGGGGCTGAAAAACTGTTTTTT	CSVRGGGAEKLFF
11	NA	TRBJ1-2	NA	TRBV29-1	TGCAGCGTAAGGGGTATGAATGGCTACACCTTC	CSVRGMNGYTF
13	NA	TRBJ2-7	NA	TRBV6-1	TGTGCCAGCAGTGAGGCGGTACCCATCCAGCAGTACTTC	CASSEAVPIQQYF
13	NA	TRBJ2-7	NA	TRBV30	TGTGCCTGGAGTCTTATACAGGGTAGGGAGCAGTACTTC	CAWSLIQGREQYF